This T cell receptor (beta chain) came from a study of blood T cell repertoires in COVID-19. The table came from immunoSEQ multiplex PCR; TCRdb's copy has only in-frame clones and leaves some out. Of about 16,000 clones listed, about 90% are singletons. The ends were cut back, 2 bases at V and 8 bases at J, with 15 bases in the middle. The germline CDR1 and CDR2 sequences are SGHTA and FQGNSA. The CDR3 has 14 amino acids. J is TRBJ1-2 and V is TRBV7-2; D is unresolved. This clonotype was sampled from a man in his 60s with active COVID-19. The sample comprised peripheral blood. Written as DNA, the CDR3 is TGTGCCAGCAGCTTATTCGCGATGGGGAGCGGCTACACCTTC. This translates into CASSLFAMGSGYTF.